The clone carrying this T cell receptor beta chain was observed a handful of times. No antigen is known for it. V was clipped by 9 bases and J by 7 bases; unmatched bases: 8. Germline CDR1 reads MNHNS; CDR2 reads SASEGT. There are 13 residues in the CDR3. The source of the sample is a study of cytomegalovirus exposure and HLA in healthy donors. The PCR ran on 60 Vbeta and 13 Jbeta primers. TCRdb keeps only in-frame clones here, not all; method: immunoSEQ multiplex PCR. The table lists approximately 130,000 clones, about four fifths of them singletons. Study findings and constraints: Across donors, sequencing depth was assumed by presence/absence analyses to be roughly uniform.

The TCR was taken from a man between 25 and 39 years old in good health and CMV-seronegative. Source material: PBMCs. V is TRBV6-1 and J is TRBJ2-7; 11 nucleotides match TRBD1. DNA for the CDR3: TGTGCCAGTAGGGACAGGGGGTTGAGGGAGCAGTACTTC. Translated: CASRDRGLREQYF.